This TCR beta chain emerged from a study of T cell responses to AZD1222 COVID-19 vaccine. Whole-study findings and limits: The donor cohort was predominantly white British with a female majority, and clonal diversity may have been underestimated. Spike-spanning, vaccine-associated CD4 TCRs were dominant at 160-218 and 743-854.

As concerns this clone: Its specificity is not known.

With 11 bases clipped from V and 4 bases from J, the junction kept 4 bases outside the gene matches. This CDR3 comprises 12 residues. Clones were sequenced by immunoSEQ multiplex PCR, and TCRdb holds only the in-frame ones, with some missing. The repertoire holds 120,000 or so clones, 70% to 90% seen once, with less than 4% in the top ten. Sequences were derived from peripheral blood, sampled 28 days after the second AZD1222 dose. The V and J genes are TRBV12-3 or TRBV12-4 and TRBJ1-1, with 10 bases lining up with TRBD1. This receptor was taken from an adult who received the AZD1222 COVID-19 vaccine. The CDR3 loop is CAGGQGVTEAFF. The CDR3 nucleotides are TGTGCCGGAGGACAGGGGGTCACTGAAGCTTTCTTT.